The next 26 T cell receptor beta chains were all read from a single sample in a study of breast tumors, draining lymph nodes, adjacent tissues. Samples came from axillary lymph nodes draining the breast cancer. TCRdb redid the calling of the multiplex PCR reads with MiXCR, one entry per CDR3 protein. Altogether approximately 280,000 distinct CDR3 sequences are present, around 30% being singletons, with the ten largest covering around 1%. Input material: axillary lymph node tissue. These receptors came from a female donor with breast cancer. Some clones in this sample may be carry-over from other donors' samples.

This clonotype was seen many times. This chain joins TRBV6-5 and TRBJ2-7, with TRBD2 identical over 13 bases. Trimming took 5 bases from V and 5 from J; bases not matched to a gene: 6. The CDR3 is 15 amino acids. From germline, CDR1 is MNHEY and CDR2 SVGAGI. The CDR3 is CASSAGTSGINEQYF. The CDR3 DNA follows: TGTGCCAGCAGTGCCGGGACTAGCGGGATCAACGAGCAGTACTTC.

Ten or more counts support this clonotype. The chain joins TRBV20-1 to TRBJ2-1; D is perhaps TRBD1 or TRBD2 (6 bases each). Germline V gives CDR1 DFQATT, CDR2 SNEGSKA (reference sequence). Trimming took off 3 bases at V and 9 bases at J, with 12 bases between the two ends. CDR3 length equals 12 residues. CDR3 in DNA: TGCAGTGCTAGCGACGGGGGCGGTGAGCAGTTCTTC. Translation gives CSASDGGGEQFF.

This clonotype has at least ten counts. The CDR3 nucleotides are TGTGCCAGCAGTTACTCGAATTGGGGCAGGGAGGGCGAGCAGTACTTC. Amino acid sequence: CASSYSNWGREGEQYF. This sequence joins TRBV6-6 and TRBJ2-7; 7 nucleotides align to TRBD2. The germline CDR1 and CDR2 sequences are MNHNY and SVGAGI (reference sequence). The V and J ends lost 0 bases and 6 bases, in that order; junction bases with no gene match: 11. This CDR3 contains 16 residues.

A word on this clonotype: At one end, the junction sequence differs from germline, possibly due to a read error. The CDR3 nucleotides read TGTGCCACCAGTGAGACCGGAGCTAGGGACAGTGAGCGGTCCTTC. Its protein is CATSETGARDSERSF. V usage is TRBV24-1 and J usage is TRBJ2-1; 7 bases match TRBD1. CDR1 and CDR2 (germline): KGHDR, SFDVKD. The CDR3 loop spans 15 amino acids.

In this sample, this clonotype turned up many times. This chain joins TRBV9 and TRBJ2-1; 7 bases map to TRBD1. After removal of 4 bases from V and 2 bases from J, the junction contained 6 bases not matched to a gene. Germline CDR1 is SGDLS and CDR2 is YYNGEE. CDR3 length: 15 residues. The CDR3 nucleotides read TGTGCCAGCAGCATTCAGGGGGTGACCTACAATGAGCAGTTCTTC. Its protein product is CASSIQGVTYNEQFF.

This clonotype appeared a single time. The chain is built from TRBV2 and TRBJ2-3; D gene unclear. The CDR3 is 15 amino acids. Trimming removed 3 bases from V and 1 base from J, with 11 bases in between. The germline CDR1 and CDR2 sequences are SNHLY and FYNNEI. This chain's CDR3 is CASSDLGKRTDTQYF. CDR3 DNA sequence: TGTGCCAGCAGTGATCTAGGGAAGCGCACAGATACGCAGTATTTT.

This clonotype was found a few times. This rearrangement joins TRBV6-1 to TRBJ2-3, with D tentatively TRBD2 (5 bases). This CDR3 spans 12 amino acids. Germline loops: CDR1 MNHNS, CDR2 SASEGT. V lost 7 bases and J 5 bases, leaving 10 bases between the germline ends. CDR3 coding DNA: TGTGCCAGCATAACAGAGGGAGATACGCAGTATTTT. This codes for CASITEGDTQYF.

This sequence joins TRBV18 and TRBJ1-2; tentative D call: TRBD1 (5 bases). The V and J ends lost 3 bases and 6 bases respectively, with 11 bases between them. Germline CDR1 reads KGHSH; CDR2 reads LQKENI. The CDR3 is made up of 13 amino acids. The CDR3 nucleotides are TGTGCCAGCTCACCGGTGCTGGGGCATGGCTACACCTTC. Translation gives CASSPVLGHGYTF.

This clonotype was seen many times. Since a much larger clone is just one base distant, this may be a read error. CDR3 DNA sequence: TGCAGTGCTCCCGGACAGGGAGAGGGAACCACCATATATTTT. Translated, it gives CSAPGQGEGTTIYF. This chain links TRBV20-1 with TRBJ1-3, with TRBD1 matching over 8 bases. CDR1 and CDR2 (germline): DFQATT, SNEGSKA (reference sequence). This CDR3 is built from 14 residues.

There are many counts of this clonotype. The J gene is TRBJ2-5, the V gene TRBV12-3 or TRBV12-4; 12 bases agree with TRBD2. J lost 4 bases, V lost 7 bases, and 16 bases had no gene match. This CDR3 has 18 residues. The CDR3 bases are TGTGCCAGCACTATGGGGGGTCTAGCGGGAGGGTTCGTAGAGACCCAGTACTTC. This encodes CASTMGGLAGGFVETQYF.

This clonotype showed up many times. The V gene is TRBV7-3, the J gene TRBJ2-3; D may match TRBD1 or TRBD2 (5 bases each). The V gene's germline CDR1 is SGHTA and CDR2 FQGTGA. The CDR3 length is 14 residues. Deletions cut 5 bases from V and 0 bases from J, with 9 bases between. The DNA of the CDR3 is TGTGCCAGCAGCCTATGGGACAGCACAGATACGCAGTATTTT. This encodes CASSLWDSTDTQYF.

This clonotype was recorded at least ten times. This chain joins TRBV11-1 and TRBJ2-6; TRBD1 aligns across 9 bases. Unmatched junction bases numbered 8, after V lost 5 bases and J lost 0 bases. The CDR3 has 18 residues. CDR1 SGHAT and CDR2 FQDESV come from the germline V gene (reference sequence). CDR3 DNA: TGTGCCAGCAGCAAGAGGACAGGGGCACTCTCTGGGGCCAACGTCCTGACTTTC. Translated: CASSKRTGALSGANVLTF. The full variable domain, in which reference TRBV11-1 and TRBJ2-6 provide the parts outside the CDR3, is EAEVAQSPRYKITEKSQAVAFWCDPISGHATLYWYRQILGQGPELLVQFQDESVVDDSQLPKDRFSAERLKGVDSTLKIQPAELGDSAMYLCASSKRTGALSGANVLTFGAGSRLTVL.

The table lists this clonotype with many counts. The J gene is TRBJ2-7, the V gene TRBV10-1; the D is unclear. V gave up 10 bases and J gave up 5 bases, with 15 bases separating them. Per the germline V gene, CDR1 is WNHNN and CDR2 is SYGVQD (reference sequence). The CDR3 contains 12 residues. The CDR3 reads CANLIGPDEQYF. The CDR3 DNA sequence: TGCGCCAACCTAATAGGACCAGACGAGCAGTACTTC.

This clonotype was observed at least ten times. The CDR3 bases are TGTGCCAGTACTGATAGCGGGGGGTCAGATACGCAGTATTTT. Translation: CASTDSGGSDTQYF. The chain combines TRBV19 with TRBJ2-3; 10 positions match TRBD2. Germline V gene sequence: CDR1 LNHDA, CDR2 SQIVND (reference sequence). This CDR3 contains 14 residues. The V segment lost 7 bases and the J segment 4 bases; nucleotides outside the gene matches: 5.

About this clonotype itself: Without the conserved terminal phenylalanine or tryptophan, this CDR3 likely stems from a read error. The rearrangement uses TRBV7-2 and TRBJ2-7; no clear D gene. Per the germline V gene, CDR1 is SGHTA and CDR2 is FQGNSA. This CDR3 comprises 14 residues. CDR3 residues: CASSLGGFNYEQYL. The CDR3 region has the DNA TGTGCCAGCAGCTTAGGGGGTTTCAATTACGAACAGTACCTC.

About this clonotype: It may be a read error: a sequence one base away is much more abundant. The chain has TRBV20-1 and TRBJ2-7; D is perhaps TRBD1 (6 bases). Germline V lookup: CDR1 DFQATT, CDR2 SNEGSKA (reference sequence). The CDR3 runs 11 residues. DNA for the CDR3: TGCAGTGCCGCGAGGGGGTACGAGCAGTCCTTC. Translation: CSAARGYEQSF.

The count of this clonotype is one. The chain links TRBV29-1 to TRBJ1-6; TRBD1 matches at 11 bases. Germline V gene lookup returns CDR1 SQVTM and CDR2 ANQGSEA. V lost 8 bases, J lost 9 bases, and 9 bases stayed unmatched. The CDR3 is 14 residues long. CDR3 sequence (DNA): TGCAGCCCCTGGACAGGGGGCTTAGTTTCACCCCTCCACTTT. Encoded protein: CSPWTGGLVSPLHF.

This clonotype came up many times. V is TRBV5-1 and J is TRBJ2-7; D is unclear. The germline V and J ends were trimmed by 1 base and 5 bases, with 7 bases remaining between them. The germline gives CDR1 SGHRS, CDR2 YFSETQ. CDR3 length: 12 amino acids. CDR3: CASSLTVHEQYF. The CDR3 nucleotides read TGCGCCAGCAGCTTGACAGTCCACGAGCAGTACTTC.

This clonotype was counted ten times or more. The V and J genes are TRBV29-1 and TRBJ1-3; TRBD1 might be the D (5 bases). The V end was cut by 4 bases, the J end by 3 bases, with 13 bases between. Per germline, CDR1 SQVTM and CDR2 ANQGSEA. The CDR3 consists of 14 residues. CDR3 region: CSVARGDSGNTIYF. The CDR3 bases are TGCAGCGTTGCCCGAGGAGACAGTGGAAACACCATATATTTT.

This rearrangement joins TRBV10-3 to TRBJ2-5, with D possibly being TRBD1 (6 bases). The V end lost 9 bases, the J end lost 5 bases, and 16 bases lay between the germline ends. The CDR3 spans 13 residues. Germline CDR1 and CDR2: ENHRY and SYGVKD. This CDR3 is CAIRPGTIETQYF. The CDR3 bases are TGTGCCATAAGACCCGGGACAATTGAGACCCAGTACTTC.

In regard to this clonotype: The missing conserved phenylalanine or tryptophan at the end of this CDR3 makes a read error likely. J is TRBJ2-2 and V is TRBV6-2 or TRBV6-3; D gene ambiguous. Germline-derived CDR1 and CDR2 are MNHEY and SVGEGT. The CDR3 runs 13 residues. Deletions cut 2 bases from V and 2 bases from J, with 3 bases between. CDR3 in amino acids: CASSYLNTGELFY. CDR3 DNA: TGTGCCAGCAGTTACCTAAACACCGGGGAGCTGTTTTAT.

This clonotype was detected ten times or more. The chain carries TRBV2 and TRBJ2-7; D possibly corresponds to TRBD2 (5 bases). The CDR3 totals 14 residues. Looked up from germline, CDR1 is SNHLY and CDR2 is FYNNEI. Trimming removed 8 bases from V and 0 bases from J, with 14 bases in between. The CDR3 sequence is CASRGQLGSYEQYF. The CDR3 DNA is TGTGCCAGCCGCGGGCAGCTGGGCTCCTACGAGCAGTACTTC.

In the case of this clonotype: Given a much more abundant clone one base away, this may be a read error. This chain joins TRBV10-3 and TRBJ2-7, with D possibly being TRBD2 (5 bases). This CDR3 spans 13 amino acids. CDR1 and CDR2 (germline): ENHRY, SYGVKD. V lost 10 bases to trimming and J lost 1 base, with 14 bases between them. The CDR3 DNA follows: TGTGCCAGCCTCCCCGGGGTTTCCTACGAGCAGTACTTC. Amino acids: CASLPGVSYEQYF.

This clonotype was seen just once. The CDR3 nucleotides are TGTGCCAGTAGTTTCCGGGGGGGGGGGGGCCATCAGCCCCAGCATTTT. Translated: CASSFRGGGGHQPQHF. This sequence joins TRBV19 and TRBJ1-5, with D perhaps TRBD1 (6 bases). Germline CDR1 is LNHDA and CDR2 is SQIVND (reference sequence). This CDR3 has 16 residues. V was cut by 5 bases and J by 5 bases, with 19 bases left in between.

The J gene is TRBJ2-5, the V gene TRBV14; tentative D call: TRBD1 (6 bases). Germline values: CDR1 SGHDN, CDR2 FVKESK. The CDR3 has 14 residues. With 4 bases removed from V and 2 bases from J, the gap between germline ends came to 11 bases. CDR3 sequence: CASSPDGQQETQYF. The CDR3 region has the DNA TGTGCCAGCAGCCCTGACGGACAGCAAGAGACCCAGTACTTC.

This clonotype came up many times. J is TRBJ1-2 and V is TRBV7-9; 9 positions match TRBD1. This CDR3 comprises 16 residues. Germline V lookup: CDR1 SEHNR, CDR2 FQNEAQ (reference sequence). Unmatched junction bases numbered 14, after V lost 4 bases and J lost 8 bases. CDR3 region: CASSSSSGTGLGGYTF. As DNA, the CDR3 is TGTGCCAGCAGCTCATCATCCGGGACAGGGTTAGGGGGCTACACCTTC.